Here is one TCR beta chain with its context. The CDR3 sequence is 16 residues long. The germline CDR1 and CDR2 sequences are SGHDN and FVKESK. The V segment lost 1 base and the J segment 4 bases; nucleotides outside the gene matches: 3. In the original analysis: Amplified reference gene primers provided the basis for estimating nucleated cell counts. Sequencing was performed with immunoSEQ multiplex PCR; in TCRdb, only in-frame clones are kept and a portion is missing. The V and J calls and clone size were taken over from that table, and D and trimming were inferred from the DNA. There are about 78,000 clones in the sample; about 89% occur only once, and approximately 5% lies in the top ten. This record belongs to a study of blood T cell repertoires in COVID-19. Study information: Italy, Spain and the United States were the sources of the convalescent and acute COVID-19 samples. Nucleic acid was either cDNA or gDNA, and it came from T cells, B-cell-depleted T cells, or PBMCs.

The sequence came from a man aged 45-65 years with active or convalescent COVID-19. Sample: peripheral blood. The rearrangement joins TRBV14 to TRBJ1-6; 8 positions match TRBD1. The CDR3 spells CASSQGQGLYNSPLHF. CDR3 nucleotide sequence: TGTGCCAGCAGCCAAGGACAGGGGTTATATAATTCACCCCTCCACTTT. The variable domain in full, with the rest retrieved from reference TRBV14 and TRBJ1-6, is EAGVTQFPSHSVIEKGQTVTLRCDPISGHDNLYWYRRVMGKEIKFLLHFVKESKQDESGMPNNRFLAERTGGTYSTLKVQPAELEDSGVYFCASSQGQGLYNSPLHFGNGTRLTVT.